A selection of T cell receptor beta chains follows, all from one sample in a study of T cells in Graves' hyperthyroidism and ophthalmopathy. Each CDR3 protein is one row after TCRdb ran MiXCR on the multiplex PCR reads. The table has around 200,000 distinct CDR3 sequences, 15% to 20% seen once. Sequencing used blood. These receptors were collected from a middle-aged man with Graves' hyperthyroidism. CDR3s include the opening cysteine and the closing phenylalanine or tryptophan. A D gene is named only where the DNA matches it firmly.

V gene: TRBV12-3/TRBV12-4
J gene: TRBJ1-2
D gene: .
CDR3 protein: CASSLPNYGYTF

V gene: TRBV7-9
J gene: TRBJ1-2
D gene: TRBD1
CDR3 protein: CASSSLDRGPAYGYTF

V gene: TRBV6-1
J gene: TRBJ1-5
D gene: TRBD1
CDR3 protein: CASSPGGTGGQPQHF

V gene: TRBV14
J gene: TRBJ1-2
D gene: .
CDR3 protein: CASSQAGTNGYTF

V gene: TRBV20-1
J gene: TRBJ2-7
D gene: TRBD2
CDR3 protein: CSAPSGGFPYEQYF

V gene: TRBV18
J gene: TRBJ2-1
D gene: .
CDR3 protein: CASSPIVADRYNEQFF

V gene: TRBV14
J gene: TRBJ2-1
D gene: TRBD1
CDR3 protein: CASSRRTGGDNEQFF

V gene: TRBV5-1
J gene: TRBJ2-2
D gene: .
CDR3 protein: CASSLRVLGPANTGELFF

V gene: TRBV4-2
J gene: TRBJ2-5
D gene: .
CDR3 protein: CASSPPGEAGTQYF

V gene: TRBV5-6
J gene: TRBJ1-5
D gene: TRBD1
CDR3 protein: CAGSYYRGRQPQHF

V gene: TRBV5-4
J gene: TRBJ1-1
D gene: .
CDR3 protein: CASSPGTPNTEAFF

V gene: TRBV30
J gene: TRBJ1-2
D gene: .
CDR3 protein: CAWVRGLENYGYTF

V gene: TRBV16
J gene: TRBJ1-2
D gene: .
CDR3 protein: CASSQGADSYGYTF

V gene: TRBV30
J gene: TRBJ2-1
D gene: .
CDR3 protein: CAWSRPASFNEQFF

V gene: TRBV28
J gene: TRBJ1-5
D gene: TRBD1
CDR3 protein: CASSRFGQGANQPQHF

V gene: TRBV5-1
J gene: TRBJ1-4
D gene: TRBD1
CDR3 protein: CASSMDRGATNEKLFF

V gene: TRBV24-1
J gene: TRBJ1-2
D gene: .
CDR3 protein: CATSDPPGQNYGYTF

V gene: TRBV14
J gene: TRBJ1-5
D gene: .
CDR3 protein: CASSLKGDLPQHF

V gene: TRBV2
J gene: TRBJ1-5
D gene: TRBD1
CDR3 protein: CASRETGDQPQHF

V gene: TRBV7-9
J gene: TRBJ2-3
D gene: .
CDR3 protein: CASSLGTPSTDTQYF